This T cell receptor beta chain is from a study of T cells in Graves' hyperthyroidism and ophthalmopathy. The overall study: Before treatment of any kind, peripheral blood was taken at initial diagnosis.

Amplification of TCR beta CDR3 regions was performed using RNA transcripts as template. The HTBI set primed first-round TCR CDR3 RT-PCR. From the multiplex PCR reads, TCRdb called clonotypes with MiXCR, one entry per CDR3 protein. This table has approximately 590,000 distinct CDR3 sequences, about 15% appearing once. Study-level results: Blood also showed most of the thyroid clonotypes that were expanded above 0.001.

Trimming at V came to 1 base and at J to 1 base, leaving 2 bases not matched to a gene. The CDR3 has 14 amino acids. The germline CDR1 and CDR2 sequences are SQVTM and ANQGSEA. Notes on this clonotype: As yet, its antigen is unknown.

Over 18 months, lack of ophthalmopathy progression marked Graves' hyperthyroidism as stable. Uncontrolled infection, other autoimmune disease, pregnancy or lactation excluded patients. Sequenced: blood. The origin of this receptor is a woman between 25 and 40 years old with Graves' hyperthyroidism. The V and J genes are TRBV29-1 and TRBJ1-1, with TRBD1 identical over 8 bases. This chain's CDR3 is CSVEVGTGNTEAFF. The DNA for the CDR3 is TGCAGCGTTGAAGTTGGGACAGGGAACACTGAAGCTTTCTTT.